This T cell receptor (beta chain) was sequenced for a study of blood T cell repertoires in COVID-19 (dated by TCRdb to about 2020). Background for the entire study: Collaborator samples came from the United States, Italy and Spain and covered acute and convalescent phases of COVID-19. The prospective study material was composed of cDNA or gDNA derived from T cells, B-cell-depleted T cells, or PBMCs. Deeply sampled blood TCRbeta repertoires from subjects exposed to, actively infected with, or recovered from COVID-19 were included in the dataset. The repertoires were released in a freely available public database meant as a resource for research on the immune response to SARS-CoV-2. The samples were drawn from two sources: the first 160 participants of the ongoing ImmuneRACE study, and 1,000 to 1,500 subjects contributed by 6 global collaborators. The sample metadata nearly always contained a de-identified subject ID, COVID-19 status, age in years and sex. Where available, HLA class I and class II types were taken from metadata supplied by the sample provider and were not determined by assay-based typing.

About this clone itself: The antigen it binds to is not known. No per-base quality is available; no much larger clone lies one base away.

General conclusions and limits of the study: The amount of clinical and demographic metadata varied by source and participant and was provided uncurated.

The germline V gene (reference sequence) sets CDR1 to LNHDA and CDR2 to SQIVND. V gives up 6 bases and J gives up 5 bases, and the segment between their germline ends measures 14 bases. The CDR3, cysteine through phenylalanine, is 14 amino acids long. The only DNA kept is the CDR3, 42 bases in frame from the first base. TCRbeta CDR3 regions were amplified from genomic DNA by means of the immunoSEQ Assay, a bias-controlled multiplex PCR. In the original analysis: Within the assay, amplification of reference gene primers was used to estimate how many nucleated cells each sample contained. To quantify the absolute abundance of each unique TCRbeta CDR3 rearrangement, sequence reads were collapsed and filtered. For each sample, productive Simpson clonality was calculated by taking the square root of Simpson's diversity index across productive rearrangements. As stored in TCRdb, this immuneACCESS dataset retains in-frame rearrangements with V and J assigned. A fraction of the clones does not appear; measured against another copy, unresolved V genes explain less than half of the discrepancy, and the remainder lacks a known reason. Clonal size and the V and J genes are those of that table, whereas D and trimming came from the DNA. The sample contains 150,000 to 200,000 clones, about 81% of them found a single time. The ten largest clones take up approximately 9.9% of the sample.

Whole blood was collected in K2EDTA tubes by collaborating institutions according to the institutions' own protocols. For TCRbeta analysis, collaborators shipped samples as frozen whole blood, isolated PBMCs, or DNA extracted from either of those sample types. The sample consisted of peripheral blood. The source of this sequence is a man in his 60s with active or convalescent COVID-19. The V gene is TRBV19 and the J gene is TRBJ1-5, with TRBD1 as a weak D call on 6 bases. The CDR3 reads CASRLGGLYQPQHF. The nucleotide sequence is TGTGCCAGTAGGCTGGGGGGGCTATATCAGCCCCAGCATTTT.